This T cell receptor beta chain was recorded in a study of cytomegalovirus exposure and HLA in healthy donors. The CDR3 has 15 amino acids. Germline CDR1 and CDR2: LNHNV and YYDKDF (reference sequence). J was trimmed by 0 bases and V by 3 bases; bases with no gene match: 4. PCR used 60 Vbeta primers and 13 Jbeta primers. Data came from immunoSEQ multiplex PCR; TCRdb stores just in-frame clones and leaves some out. The profile shows approximately 150,000 clones, 73% of them singletons. The specimen sequenced was PBMCs. This TCR derives from a young woman in good health and CMV-seropositive. This chain connects TRBV15 to TRBJ1-2; TRBD1 agrees at 7 bases. CDR3: CATSSGTASNYGYTF. In DNA, the CDR3 is TGTGCCACCAGCAGCGGGACAGCCTCTAACTATGGCTACACCTTC.